What follows are 4 T cell receptor beta chains derived from one specimen sequenced in a study of cytomegalovirus exposure and HLA in healthy donors. PCR primers comprised 60 Vbeta and 13 Jbeta primers. Sequencing used immunoSEQ multiplex PCR; TCRdb keeps in-frame clones, though not all of them. The sample contains under 120,000 clones, about 80% of which appear only once. Sequencing was carried out using PBMCs. Receptors were obtained from a female donor in good health and CMV-seropositive.

CDR3 protein: CAITPGLAGSDEQFF. The CDR3 DNA sequence: TGTGCCATCACCCCGGGACTAGCGGGATCCGATGAGCAGTTCTTC. The chain is built from TRBV10-3 and TRBJ2-1; TRBD2 aligns across 13 bases. This CDR3 contains 15 residues. The trim removed 7 bases at V and 8 bases at J, leaving 8 bases unmatched. Germline V gene sequence: CDR1 ENHRY, CDR2 SYGVKD.

This sequence joins TRBV30 and TRBJ1-1; a weak D match, TRBD1 (5 bases). V dropped 3 bases and J dropped 1 base, with 9 bases sitting between them. Germline values: CDR1 GTSNPN, CDR2 SVGIG (reference sequence). This CDR3 region has 13 residues. CDR3 coding DNA: TGTGCCTGGAGCAGGGTTTGGAACACTGAAGCTTTCTTT. Encoded protein: CAWSRVWNTEAFF.

V gene TRBV28 combines with J gene TRBJ2-5; 7 bases are a match to TRBD2. Trimming removed 6 bases from V and 2 bases from J; junction bases left unmatched: 9. The CDR3 contains 15 residues. Germline CDR1 reads MDHEN; CDR2 reads SYDVKM. CDR3 region: CASRPFGTIQETQYF. The CDR3 DNA is TGTGCCAGCAGACCATTCGGGACTATACAAGAGACCCAGTACTTC.

The V gene is TRBV28, the J gene TRBJ2-6, with 7 positions matching TRBD1. With 6 bases clipped from V and 0 bases from J, the junction kept 11 bases outside the gene matches. The germline V gene has CDR1 MDHEN and CDR2 SYDVKM. The CDR3 loop spans 18 amino acids. CDR3 DNA: TGTGCCAGCAGCCCACGTGGACAGGAACGCTCTGGGGCCAACGTCCTGACTTTC. It yields the protein CASSPRGQERSGANVLTF.